This T cell receptor (beta chain) originates from a study of T cells in Graves' hyperthyroidism and ophthalmopathy. About the study: It was at initial diagnosis, before any treatment, that peripheral blood was collected. Study outcomes and limitations: Clonotypes that were expanded in thyroid above 0.001 mostly appeared in blood too.

The V gene's germline CDR1 is SGHRS and CDR2 YFSETQ. The CDR3 runs 15 residues. Extraction of PBMCs used about 9.2 ml of fresh peripheral blood. A remark on this clonotype: Its antigen is as yet unknown. It may be a read error: a sequence one base away is much more abundant.

RNA transcripts were the template for amplifying TCR beta CDR3 regions. First-round RT-PCR of the TCR CDR3 relied on the HTBI primer set. TCRdb fed the multiplex PCR reads into MiXCR, producing one record per CDR3 protein. Here the sample spans under 600,000 distinct CDR3 sequences, around 15% being singletons. This chain joins TRBV5-1 and TRBJ2-3, with D hard to call. The DNA end lines up better with TRBJ1-5; the J call may be wrong. The source of this sequence is a woman between 35 and 50 years old with Graves' ophthalmopathy. Sequencing was carried out using blood. This chain's CDR3 is CASSLGSSSTDTQHF. The CDR3 region has the DNA TGCGCCAGCAGCTTGGGATCTTCTAGCACAGATACGCAGCATTTT.